This is a list of T cell receptor beta chains from one sample in a study of CD8+CD57+ T cells in acquired aplastic anemia. TCRdb processed the reads anew with MiXCR; each CDR3 protein has one entry. The sample shows 150,000 to 200,000 distinct CDR3 sequences, about 64% of them seen only once. Source material: sorted CD4+, CD8+, or CD8+CD57+ T cells (not recorded which) from PBMCs. The receptors shown here come from a human donor with aplastic anemia. Both conserved end residues are part of each CDR3. The order of the fields is clone size, J gene, D gene, V gene, CDR3 DNA, CDR3 protein. The D gene is left open where the match is weak. Where a row states a size, it is once, few, many or the class of an expanded clone; other rows omit it.

abundance: NA; j_gene: TRBJ2-7; d_gene: NA; v_gene: TRBV11-1; CDR3nt: TGTGCCAGCAGTTTATATATATATACTAGCTCCTACGAGCAGTACTTC; CDR3aa: CASSLYIYTSSYEQYF
abundance: NA; j_gene: TRBJ2-7; d_gene: TRBD1; v_gene: TRBV5-6; CDR3nt: TGTGCCAGCAGTACCGGGACAGGGAATACCTACGAGCAGTACTTC; CDR3aa: CASSTGTGNTYEQYF
abundance: NA; j_gene: TRBJ1-1; d_gene: NA; v_gene: TRBV5-1; CDR3nt: TGCGCCAGCAAGTTGGGGGGAGAGGACACTGAAGCTTTCTTT; CDR3aa: CASKLGGEDTEAFF
abundance: NA; j_gene: TRBJ1-1; d_gene: NA; v_gene: TRBV2; CDR3nt: TGTGCCAGCAGTGATCCAGGGAAGAACACTGAAGCTTTCTTT; CDR3aa: CASSDPGKNTEAFF
abundance: NA; j_gene: TRBJ2-7; d_gene: NA; v_gene: TRBV7-6; CDR3nt: TGTGCCAGCAGCTCCCGGACGGCGGGAGAGCAGTACTTC; CDR3aa: CASSSRTAGEQYF
abundance: NA; j_gene: TRBJ1-1; d_gene: TRBD1; v_gene: TRBV7-3; CDR3nt: TGTGCCAGCAGCCCCGTCCTGGGACAGGGTAACACTGAAGCTTTCTTT; CDR3aa: CASSPVLGQGNTEAFF
abundance: NA; j_gene: TRBJ2-1; d_gene: TRBD1; v_gene: TRBV14; CDR3nt: TGTGCCAGCAGCCTAGGTCGGGACAGGGTCTACAATGAGCAGTTCTTC; CDR3aa: CASSLGRDRVYNEQFF
abundance: NA; j_gene: TRBJ2-4; d_gene: NA; v_gene: TRBV10-3; CDR3nt: TGTGCCATCAGTGAGTCGTTAGCCAAAAACATTCAGTACTTC; CDR3aa: CAISESLAKNIQYF
abundance: many; j_gene: TRBJ1-2; d_gene: NA; v_gene: TRBV4-3; CDR3nt: TGCGCCAGCAGCCACTTCAATGGCTACACCTTC; CDR3aa: CASSHFNGYTF
abundance: once; j_gene: TRBJ2-7; d_gene: TRBD1; v_gene: TRBV5-8; CDR3nt: TGTGCCAGCAGCAAGACAGGGGCGTACGAGCAGTACTTC; CDR3aa: CASSKTGAYEQYF
abundance: NA; j_gene: TRBJ2-2; d_gene: NA; v_gene: TRBV10-3; CDR3nt: TGTGCCATCAGTGAAACGGGGGACAGCACCGGGGAGCTGTTTTTT; CDR3aa: CAISETGDSTGELFF
abundance: NA; j_gene: TRBJ2-2; d_gene: NA; v_gene: TRBV5-1; CDR3nt: TGCGCCAGCAGCTTATCGGGGGCCGCGAACACCGGGGAGCTGTTTTTT; CDR3aa: CASSLSGAANTGELFF
abundance: NA; j_gene: TRBJ2-6; d_gene: NA; v_gene: TRBV19; CDR3nt: TGTGCCAGCTTCGATGGCGGACACCTAATATCTGGGGCCAACGTCCTGACTTTC; CDR3aa: CASFDGGHLISGANVLTF
abundance: NA; j_gene: TRBJ2-3; d_gene: NA; v_gene: TRBV2; CDR3nt: TGTGCCAGCAGACGTGGGGGCACAGATACGCAGTATTTT; CDR3aa: CASRRGGTDTQYF
abundance: NA; j_gene: TRBJ2-7; d_gene: NA; v_gene: TRBV24-1; CDR3nt: TGTGCCACCAGTGCTTCCGGAAGCTACGAGCAGTACTTC; CDR3aa: CATSASGSYEQYF
abundance: NA; j_gene: TRBJ2-1; d_gene: TRBD2; v_gene: TRBV7-9; CDR3nt: TGTGCCAGCAGCCGGACTAGCGGGAGACGGAATGAGCAGTTCTTC; CDR3aa: CASSRTSGRRNEQFF
abundance: NA; j_gene: TRBJ1-2; d_gene: NA; v_gene: TRBV19; CDR3nt: TGTGCCAGTAGTCCCTCGACGGATTACTATGGCTACACCTTC; CDR3aa: CASSPSTDYYGYTF
abundance: NA; j_gene: TRBJ1-2; d_gene: NA; v_gene: TRBV7-3; CDR3nt: TGTGCCAGCAGCTTATTTAGCGGGGCTGCCTACTATGGCTACACCTTC; CDR3aa: CASSLFSGAAYYGYTF
abundance: NA; j_gene: TRBJ2-2; d_gene: TRBD1; v_gene: TRBV20-1; CDR3nt: TGCAGTGCTGTACAACAGGGGACCGGGGAGCTGTTTTTT; CDR3aa: CSAVQQGTGELFF
abundance: NA; j_gene: TRBJ2-5; d_gene: NA; v_gene: TRBV29-1; CDR3nt: TGCAGCGTAGCCGGAGAGACCCAGTACTTC; CDR3aa: CSVAGETQYF
abundance: NA; j_gene: TRBJ2-7; d_gene: TRBD2; v_gene: TRBV20-1; CDR3nt: TGCAGTGCTCGGGAGGACCGATCCTACGAGCAGTACTTC; CDR3aa: CSAREDRSYEQYF
abundance: once; j_gene: TRBJ1-1; d_gene: NA; v_gene: TRBV7-9; CDR3nt: TGTGCCAGCAGCGTCCCTGGGGACACTGAAGCTTTCTTT; CDR3aa: CASSVPGDTEAFF
abundance: many; j_gene: TRBJ2-3; d_gene: NA; v_gene: TRBV10-1; CDR3nt: TGCGCCAGCAGTGAGTCGGGGGGATTTTACACAGATACGCAGTATTTT; CDR3aa: CASSESGGFYTDTQYF
abundance: NA; j_gene: TRBJ2-1; d_gene: NA; v_gene: TRBV20-1; CDR3nt: TGCAGTGCTAGACCCAAGTACAATGAGCAGTTCTTC; CDR3aa: CSARPKYNEQFF
abundance: few; j_gene: TRBJ2-6; d_gene: NA; v_gene: TRBV20-1; CDR3nt: TGCAGTGCCGACGCAGGGGCCAACGTCCTGACTTTC; CDR3aa: CSADAGANVLTF
abundance: NA; j_gene: TRBJ2-1; d_gene: TRBD2; v_gene: TRBV7-2; CDR3nt: TGTGCCAGCAGCCCCGAAGCGGGGGGCTCCTACAATGAGCAGTTCTTC; CDR3aa: CASSPEAGGSYNEQFF
abundance: NA; j_gene: TRBJ2-1; d_gene: NA; v_gene: TRBV10-2; CDR3nt: TGCGCCAGCAGTGGCCCGGGGTTTGAGCAGTTCTTC; CDR3aa: CASSGPGFEQFF
abundance: many; j_gene: TRBJ2-3; d_gene: NA; v_gene: TRBV20-1; CDR3nt: TGCAGTGCTAGAGATCTGGGCAGGGCGGGCACAGATACGCAGTATTTT; CDR3aa: CSARDLGRAGTDTQYF
abundance: few; j_gene: TRBJ2-7; d_gene: TRBD2; v_gene: TRBV7-2; CDR3nt: TGTGCCAGCAGCTTAGCGACTAGCGGGTACTACGAGCAGTACTTC; CDR3aa: CASSLATSGYYEQYF
abundance: NA; j_gene: TRBJ2-1; d_gene: NA; v_gene: TRBV20-1; CDR3nt: TGCAGTGCTCTACAGGACCGTGTCAACGAGCAGTTCTTC; CDR3aa: CSALQDRVNEQFF
abundance: NA; j_gene: TRBJ2-3; d_gene: TRBD1; v_gene: TRBV7-3; CDR3nt: TGTGCCAGCAGCCCCCGTCGGACAGGGAGCACAGATACGCAGTATTTT; CDR3aa: CASSPRRTGSTDTQYF
abundance: NA; j_gene: TRBJ1-1; d_gene: NA; v_gene: TRBV20-1; CDR3nt: TGCAGTGCCATCCGGGGCTCACCGAACACTGAAGCTTTCTTT; CDR3aa: CSAIRGSPNTEAFF
abundance: NA; j_gene: TRBJ1-4; d_gene: NA; v_gene: TRBV2; CDR3nt: TGTGCCAGCAGTGCGGGTGAAAAACTGTTTTTT; CDR3aa: CASSAGEKLFF
abundance: many; j_gene: TRBJ1-2; d_gene: TRBD1; v_gene: TRBV5-8; CDR3nt: TGTGCCAGCAGCTTGAGGGGACAGGGAAACTATGGCTACACCTTC; CDR3aa: CASSLRGQGNYGYTF
abundance: NA; j_gene: TRBJ2-1; d_gene: TRBD2; v_gene: TRBV20-1; CDR3nt: TGCAGTGCTAGAGATCCCCCCGTTAGCGGGGACTACAATGAGCAGTTCTTC; CDR3aa: CSARDPPVSGDYNEQFF
abundance: NA; j_gene: TRBJ2-3; d_gene: TRBD2; v_gene: TRBV2; CDR3nt: TGTGCCAGCAGACTAGCGGGAGGGGCAGATACGCAGTATTTT; CDR3aa: CASRLAGGADTQYF
abundance: many; j_gene: TRBJ2-3; d_gene: TRBD2; v_gene: TRBV20-1; CDR3nt: TGCAGTGCTGGGGGACTTGGGCAGCGGGGGCTCCTGGGAGATACGCAGTATTTT; CDR3aa: CSAGGLGQRGLLGDTQYF
abundance: NA; j_gene: TRBJ1-5; d_gene: TRBD1; v_gene: TRBV20-1; CDR3nt: TGCAGTGCTGGAAGGACAGGGGAGGTTCAGCCCCAGCATTTT; CDR3aa: CSAGRTGEVQPQHF
abundance: NA; j_gene: TRBJ1-1; d_gene: NA; v_gene: TRBV20-1; CDR3nt: TGCAGTGCTAGTTTACACATCAACACTGAAGCTTTCTTT; CDR3aa: CSASLHINTEAFF
abundance: NA; j_gene: TRBJ2-1; d_gene: TRBD1; v_gene: TRBV19; CDR3nt: TGTGCCAGTAGTGTGGGACAGTACTACAATGAGCAGTTATTC; CDR3aa: CASSVGQYYNEQLF
abundance: NA; j_gene: TRBJ2-1; d_gene: TRBD1; v_gene: TRBV10-2; CDR3nt: TGCGCCAGCAGTGACAGGGGGAGCGGAGAGCAGTTCTTC; CDR3aa: CASSDRGSGEQFF
abundance: NA; j_gene: TRBJ2-7; d_gene: TRBD1; v_gene: TRBV9; CDR3nt: TGTGCCAGCAGCCAAACCGGGACAGGGGGCCCCGAGCAGTACTTC; CDR3aa: CASSQTGTGGPEQYF
abundance: NA; j_gene: TRBJ2-5; d_gene: NA; v_gene: TRBV19; CDR3nt: TGTGCCAGTAGTAAGCCTCCCCGGGCCTATAGAGAAGAGACCCAGTACTTC; CDR3aa: CASSKPPRAYREETQYF
abundance: NA; j_gene: TRBJ2-2; d_gene: TRBD2; v_gene: TRBV6-4; CDR3nt: TGTGCCAGCAGTTACCGGTGGACTAGCGGGGAGCTGTTTTTT; CDR3aa: CASSYRWTSGELFF
abundance: NA; j_gene: TRBJ2-5; d_gene: NA; v_gene: TRBV7-9; CDR3nt: TGTGCCAGCAGTTTCTCTACCCTCCCCGAGACCCAGTACTTC; CDR3aa: CASSFSTLPETQYF
abundance: few; j_gene: TRBJ2-2; d_gene: NA; v_gene: TRBV9; CDR3nt: TGTGCCAGCAGCGCTTACGACCACTCAGGGGAAGCCGGGGAGCTGTTTTTT; CDR3aa: CASSAYDHSGEAGELFF
abundance: NA; j_gene: TRBJ2-7; d_gene: TRBD1; v_gene: TRBV7-6; CDR3nt: TGTGCCGGCAGCACGACAGGGTCCTACGAGCAGTACTTC; CDR3aa: CAGSTTGSYEQYF
abundance: many; j_gene: TRBJ1-6; d_gene: TRBD1; v_gene: TRBV9; CDR3nt: TGTGCCAGCAGCGAAGGGGGACAGGATAATAATTCACCCCTCCACTTT; CDR3aa: CASSEGGQDNNSPLHF
abundance: NA; j_gene: TRBJ1-1; d_gene: NA; v_gene: TRBV19; CDR3nt: TGTGCCGCCAAGACGTCCTACCTTGAAGCTTTCTTT; CDR3aa: CAAKTSYLEAFF
abundance: few; j_gene: TRBJ2-5; d_gene: NA; v_gene: TRBV7-2; CDR3nt: TGTGCCAGCAGCGCACTCGAACAAGAGACCCAGTACTTC; CDR3aa: CASSALEQETQYF
abundance: few; j_gene: TRBJ2-1; d_gene: TRBD2; v_gene: TRBV20-1; CDR3nt: TGCAGTGCCAGCAGCCCCCTATCCGGGACTAGCGGGCCTGATGAGCAGTTCTTC; CDR3aa: CSASSPLSGTSGPDEQFF
abundance: NA; j_gene: TRBJ2-2; d_gene: NA; v_gene: TRBV29-1; CDR3nt: TGCAGCGTCGATAGCGGAGCGAACACCGGGGAGCTGTTTTTT; CDR3aa: CSVDSGANTGELFF
abundance: few; j_gene: TRBJ2-5; d_gene: NA; v_gene: TRBV20-1; CDR3nt: TGCAGTGCCCCCCCCCAGGGCGAAAATAGCAATCAGCCCCAGTACTTC; CDR3aa: CSAPPQGENSNQPQYF
abundance: NA; j_gene: TRBJ2-7; d_gene: NA; v_gene: TRBV30; CDR3nt: TGTGCCTGGATTGGAGTCGCGGCCAGCACCTACGAGCAGTACTTC; CDR3aa: CAWIGVAASTYEQYF
abundance: NA; j_gene: TRBJ2-7; d_gene: NA; v_gene: TRBV15; CDR3nt: TGTGCCACCAGCAGAGATCGCGCTATACCCTACGAGCAGTACTTC; CDR3aa: CATSRDRAIPYEQYF
abundance: few; j_gene: TRBJ1-5; d_gene: NA; v_gene: TRBV4-1; CDR3nt: TGCGCCAGCAGCCAAGAACCGAGTAGCAATCAGCCCCAGCATTTT; CDR3aa: CASSQEPSSNQPQHF
abundance: few; j_gene: TRBJ1-1; d_gene: TRBD1; v_gene: TRBV7-3; CDR3nt: TGTGCCAGCAGCCTCAACCGGGACAGCCGGAATGAAGCTTTCTTT; CDR3aa: CASSLNRDSRNEAFF
abundance: NA; j_gene: TRBJ2-7; d_gene: TRBD1; v_gene: TRBV7-9; CDR3nt: TGTGCCAGCAGCGGGACAGGGGGCTACGAGCAGTACTTC; CDR3aa: CASSGTGGYEQYF
abundance: NA; j_gene: TRBJ2-3; d_gene: NA; v_gene: TRBV27; CDR3nt: TGTGCCAGCAGAAACAGGGTAGATACGCAGTATTTT; CDR3aa: CASRNRVDTQYF